A single sample is the source of the 13 T cell receptor beta chains below, sequenced in a study of radiation and T cells in renal cell carcinoma. This sample's time point: baseline pretreatment blood. Noted treatment: 15 Gy SBRT to primary tumor, nephrectomy 4 weeks later. Clones were read by immunoSEQ multiplex PCR, and TCRdb kept only the in-frame ones, dropping some. The sample lists about 130,000 clones, around 84% seen once, with around 3% in the top ten. The sequenced sample was blood, obtained from a patient whose treatment included radiotherapy and nephrectomy. The receptors originated from a woman aged 55-70 years with renal cell carcinoma.

The chain couples TRBV19 to TRBJ1-2; D unresolved. V lost 2 bases to trimming and J lost 11 bases, with 15 bases between them. The germline V gene has CDR1 LNHDA and CDR2 SQIVND (reference sequence). The CDR3 totals 13 residues. The CDR3 sequence: CASSIRDPYPYTF. For the CDR3, the DNA is TGTGCCAGTAGTATACGTGACCCCTACCCATACACCTTC.

In its sample, this clone was seen once. The V and J genes are TRBV4-3 and TRBJ2-1, with D unclear. The ends were cut back, 0 bases at V and 3 bases at J, with 18 bases in the middle. The CDR3 covers 18 residues. Germline CDR1 and CDR2: LGHNA and YSLEER. CDR3 DNA sequence: TGCGCCAGCAGCCAAGATCTCGCCCGCTCAAATCGCTACAATGAGCAGTTCTTC. It specifies CASSQDLARSNRYNEQFF.

This CDR3 reads CASSLGLAGLQETQYF. CDR3 sequence (DNA): TGTGCCAGCAGCTTAGGGCTAGCGGGCCTCCAAGAGACCCAGTACTTC. The chain has TRBV11-2 and TRBJ2-5, with 8 bases fitting TRBD2. CDR1 is SGHAT, CDR2 FQNNGV, per germline. This CDR3 has 16 amino acids. V gave up 1 base and J gave up 1 base; unmatched junction bases: 5.

The rearrangement links TRBV30 to TRBJ1-4; D is undetermined. V was trimmed by 2 bases and J by 3 bases, leaving 7 bases between them. In germline, CDR1 is GTSNPN, CDR2 SVGIG (reference sequence). The CDR3 totals 13 residues. DNA for the CDR3: TGTGCCTGGAGTATAGGGCCTAATGAAAAACTGTTTTTT. This translates into CAWSIGPNEKLFF.

The chain has TRBV5-4 and TRBJ1-6, with TRBD1 identical over 7 bases. Germline loops: CDR1 SGHNT, CDR2 YYREEE (reference sequence). The CDR3 spans 15 residues. Germline trimming cut 0 bases from V and 5 bases from J; bases unmatched to any gene: 2. CDR3 sequence reads: CASSLAGGNNSPLHF. As DNA, the CDR3 is TGTGCCAGCAGCTTGGCAGGGGGAAATAATTCACCCCTCCACTTT.

The rearrangement uses TRBV4-3 and TRBJ1-1, with D possibly being TRBD1 (6 bases). V dropped 1 base and J dropped 6 bases, with 18 bases sitting between them. The germline V gene has CDR1 LGHNA and CDR2 YSLEER. This CDR3 has 16 residues. The CDR3 loop is CASSQGHQGYGAEAFF. CDR3 DNA sequence: TGCGCCAGCAGCCAAGGTCATCAGGGGTACGGGGCTGAAGCTTTCTTT.

The chain joins TRBV27 to TRBJ1-5, with 9 bases that match TRBD1. Per germline, CDR1 MNHEY and CDR2 SMNVEV (reference sequence). Unmatched junction bases numbered 17, after V lost 5 bases and J lost 6 bases. This CDR3 region has 18 residues. CDR3 coding DNA: TGTGCCAGCAGTCTGACGGGACAGGGTTTCATTAGTGGTCAGCCCCAGCATTTT. Translating gives CASSLTGQGFISGQPQHF.

The chain is built from TRBV7-2 and TRBJ1-5; D gene ambiguous. Germline CDR1 reads SGHTA; CDR2 reads FQGNSA. Trimming removed 1 base from V and 8 bases from J, with 6 bases in between. The CDR3 sequence is 12 residues long. The CDR3 here is CASSLDGKPQHF. CDR3 coding DNA: TGTGCCAGCAGCTTAGACGGGAAGCCCCAGCATTTT. The whole variable domain, filled in from reference TRBV7-2 and TRBJ1-5, reads GAGVSQSPSNKVTEKGKDVELRCDPISGHTALYWYRQSLGQGLEFLIYFQGNSAPDKSGLPSDRFSAERTGGSVSTLTIQRTQQEDSAVYLCASSLDGKPQHFGDGTRLSIL.

This clone was detected once. The rearrangement joins TRBV30 to TRBJ2-7, with D unclear. This CDR3 has 12 amino acids. Trimming pared 4 bases from V and 2 bases from J, leaving 9 bases between. Per germline, CDR1 GTSNPN and CDR2 SVGIG (reference sequence). The CDR3 DNA reads TGTGCCTGGAAAGGCAACCCCTACGAGCAGTACTTC. This codes for CAWKGNPYEQYF.

This clone was seen once. The rearrangement joins TRBV27 to TRBJ1-4; no clear D gene. With 3 bases removed from V and 3 bases from J, the gap between germline ends came to 8 bases. The germline V gene has CDR1 MNHEY and CDR2 SMNVEV (reference sequence). CDR3 length equals 14 residues. CDR3 DNA: TGTGCCAGCAGTTTCTCGTACGCTAATGAAAAACTGTTTTTT. As protein: CASSFSYANEKLFF. Combining the CDR3 with reference TRBV27 and TRBJ1-4 gives the whole variable domain EAQVTQNPRYLITVTGKKLTVTCSQNMNHEYMSWYRQDPGLGLRQIYYSMNVEVTDKGDVPEGYKVSRKEKRNFPLILESPSPNQTSLYFCASSFSYANEKLFFGSGTQLSVL.

This sequence joins TRBV20-1 and TRBJ2-1, with a tentative D call TRBD2 (6 bases). Germline loops: CDR1 DFQATT, CDR2 SNEGSKA (reference sequence). The V and J ends lost 5 bases and 11 bases respectively, with 10 bases between them. CDR3 length: 10 amino acids. CDR3 in amino acids: CSAYLAQQFF. The CDR3 nucleotides read TGCAGTGCTTACCTAGCGCAGCAGTTCTTC.

V is TRBV7-6 and J is TRBJ2-1; a weak D match, TRBD1 (6 bases). The ends were cut back, 5 bases at V and 10 bases at J, with 15 bases in the middle. Germline CDR1 SGHVS, CDR2 FNYEAQ. The CDR3 is 13 amino acids. The CDR3 here is CASSLPGTLEQFF. Here the CDR3 DNA reads TGTGCCAGCAGCCTCCCCGGGACACTCGAGCAGTTCTTC.

The chain uses TRBV9 and TRBJ2-1; 14 bases line up with TRBD2. J lost 12 bases, V lost 2 bases, and 4 bases had no gene match. The germline gives CDR1 SGDLS, CDR2 YYNGEE. The CDR3 totals 14 residues. The CDR3 nucleotides are TGTGCCAGCAGCGTCGGGACTAGCGGGAGTGGGCAGTTCTTC. As protein: CASSVGTSGSGQFF.